Listed below are T cell receptor beta chains from one sample, sequenced in a study of regulatory T cells in long-lasting Graves disease. TCRdb reprocessed the multiplex PCR reads via MiXCR and lists one record per CDR3 protein. The sample has approximately 470,000 distinct CDR3 sequences; around 20% are singletons. Sequencing was performed on peripheral blood mononuclear cells (PBMCs), taken when the disease was refractory, from a patient treated with antithyroid drugs. The receptors here all came from a female donor with Graves disease. Each CDR3 is given with its conserved first and last residue. D genes are given only for firm matches. Clone size appears in some rows only: once, few, many, or a class for an expanded clone.

j_call	v_call	clone_size	d_call	cdr3_aa	cdr3_nt
TRBJ1-2	TRBV27	many	-	CASSPSGSRYGYTF	TGTGCCAGCAGTCCTAGCGGGTCACGCTATGGCTACACCTTC
TRBJ2-5	TRBV28	many	-	CASGLNVETQYF	TGTGCCAGCGGCCTGAACGTGGAGACCCAGTACTTC
TRBJ2-5	TRBV13	-	TRBD2	CASRTSGRVQTQYF	TGTGCCAGCAGAACTAGCGGGAGAGTGCAGACCCAGTACTTC
TRBJ1-6	TRBV20-1	few	TRBD1	CSARQGAINSPLHF	TGCAGTGCTAGACAGGGGGCAATTAATTCACCCCTCCACTTT
TRBJ2-2	TRBV28	few	-	CASSSSSGKAKTGELFF	TGTGCCAGCAGTTCGAGTTCTGGCAAAGCTAAGACCGGGGAGCTGTTTTTT
TRBJ1-6	TRBV13	many	-	CASTQMTNSPLHF	TGTGCCAGCACCCAGATGACCAATTCACCCCTCCACTTT
TRBJ1-2	TRBV7-8	many	-	CASSLGDRPGYTF	TGTGCCAGCAGCTTAGGGGACCGGCCAGGCTACACCTTC
TRBJ1-4	TRBV27	many	-	CASSYLHQEGVEKLFF	TGTGCCAGCAGCTATCTGCATCAGGAAGGAGTGGAAAAACTGTTTTTT
TRBJ2-7	TRBV4-1	-	-	CASSPEGTGTYEQYF	TGCGCCAGCAGCCCAGAGGGGACGGGAACCTACGAGCAGTACTTC
TRBJ2-7	TRBV28	many	-	CASSWSYEQYF	TGTGCCAGCAGTTGGTCCTACGAGCAGTACTTC
TRBJ1-5	TRBV20-1	many	TRBD1	CSARDGQGAHQPQHF	TGCAGTGCCCGAGATGGGCAGGGGGCTCATCAGCCCCAGCATTTT
TRBJ2-5	TRBV28	many	-	CASSFLAETATQLAQYF	TGTGCCAGCAGTTTCCTAGCTGAGACAGCCACCCAATTAGCCCAGTACTTC